The 30 T cell receptor beta chains below come from one sample, sequenced in a study of cytomegalovirus exposure and HLA in healthy donors. Amplification used 60 Vbeta primers and 13 Jbeta primers. Assay: immunoSEQ multiplex PCR; the TCRdb copy retains only in-frame clones and omits some. In the table there are about 110,000 clones, roughly 70% of which are singletons. Input material: PBMCs. These receptors came from a woman between 40 and 55 years old in good health and CMV-seronegative.

The chain uses TRBV19 and TRBJ1-2; 8 nucleotides align to TRBD1. J gave up 4 bases and V 4 bases, and 23 bases lay outside the gene matches. Germline values: CDR1 LNHDA, CDR2 SQIVND (reference sequence). The CDR3 is 20 amino acids. The CDR3 is CASSTRQGLIMDPRTYGYTF. The CDR3 nucleotides are TGTGCCAGTAGTACCCGACAGGGGCTTATCATGGATCCAAGAACCTATGGCTACACCTTC.

This chain uses TRBV4-3 with TRBJ1-5, with D unresolved. CDR3 length equals 13 residues. V was shortened by 0 bases and J by 6 bases, with 6 bases between the two germline ends. CDR1 is LGHNA, CDR2 YSLEER, per germline. Here the CDR3 reads CASSQEPSQPQHF. In nucleotides, the CDR3 is TGCGCCAGCAGCCAAGAACCGAGTCAGCCCCAGCATTTT.

The table lists this clone with a few counts. The CDR3 spells CASREGLSNEKLFF. The CDR3 DNA reads TGCGCCAGCAGGGAGGGGCTTTCTAATGAAAAACTGTTTTTT. V gene TRBV4-1 combines with J gene TRBJ1-4; a possible D gene is TRBD1 (5 bases). The length of the CDR3 is 14 residues. The ends were cut back, 6 bases at V and 3 bases at J, with 11 bases in the middle. CDR1 is MGHRA, CDR2 YSYEKL, per germline.

The chain recombines TRBV7-3 with TRBJ2-3; D not resolved. Germline V CDR1 and CDR2: SGHTA, FQGTGA. This CDR3 spans 12 amino acids. V was cut by 5 bases and J by 5 bases, with 8 bases left in between. As DNA, the CDR3 is TGTGCCAGCAGCGACTTAGGAGATACGCAGTATTTT. Encoded protein: CASSDLGDTQYF.

The gene calls are TRBV30 and TRBJ1-3; D unresolved. Germline CDR1 reads GTSNPN; CDR2 reads SVGIG (reference sequence). V was trimmed by 2 bases and J by 0 bases, leaving 8 bases between them. This CDR3 is built from 14 residues. CDR3 residues: CAWSRLFSGNTIYF. Written as DNA, the CDR3 is TGTGCCTGGAGTCGGTTATTCTCTGGAAACACCATATATTTT.

This clone has a handful of counts. The CDR3 nucleotides read TGTGCCAGCAGCTCTCAGGGGGCATGGAGTTCAGATACGCAGTATTTT. Translating gives CASSSQGAWSSDTQYF. The rearrangement uses TRBV5-4 and TRBJ2-3; 8 bases fit TRBD1. Germline-derived CDR1 and CDR2 are SGHNT and YYREEE (reference sequence). The ends lost 3 bases at V and 4 bases at J; junction bases unmatched: 10. CDR3 size: 16 residues.

The sample holds a few counts of this clone. V is TRBV6-1 and J is TRBJ2-7; D not resolved. Germline CDR1 is MNHNS and CDR2 is SASEGT. The CDR3 loop spans 11 amino acids. Trimming removed 8 bases at V and 6 bases at J, with 11 bases between. The CDR3 nucleotides read TGTGCCAGCGCGGAACAACGCGAGCAGTACTTC. Protein product: CASAEQREQYF.

This chain joins TRBV6-1 and TRBJ1-1, with TRBD1 matching 10 bases. The length of the CDR3 is 15 residues. V lost 6 bases, J lost 5 bases, and 9 bases stayed unmatched. Germline V gene sequence: CDR1 MNHNS, CDR2 SASEGT. In DNA, the CDR3 is TGTGCCAGCAGCGATACGACAGGGGGCTTAACTGAAGCTTTCTTT. This gives the protein CASSDTTGGLTEAFF.

This chain connects TRBV2 to TRBJ2-1; 9 bases agree with TRBD2. Germline V gives CDR1 SNHLY, CDR2 FYNNEI. V lost 11 bases, J lost 4 bases, and 6 bases stayed unmatched. CDR3 length equals 13 residues. CDR3 nucleotide sequence: TGTGCCGGAAGGACTAGCGAGTACAATGAGCAGTTCTTC. Encoded protein: CAGRTSEYNEQFF.

Comments on this clone: Sequence at one end of the junction differs from germline and may be a read error. This chain uses TRBV7-9 with TRBJ1-1; no definite D call. The CDR3 sequence is 13 residues long. Germline V gene sequence: CDR1 SEHNR, CDR2 FQNEAQ (reference sequence). The CDR3 coding sequence is TGTTCCAGCAGCTTCGGAGAGAACACTGAAGCTTTCTTT. This encodes CSSSFGENTEAFF.

This clone was seen more than once but under ten times. The V gene is TRBV4-2, the J gene TRBJ1-2; 8 positions match TRBD1. The CDR3 runs 14 residues. CDR1 LGHNA and CDR2 YNFKEQ come from the germline V gene. With 4 bases clipped from V and 6 bases from J, the junction kept 7 bases outside the gene matches. As DNA, the CDR3 is TGTGCCAGCAGCCCAGCAGGGGGCGGGAATGGCTACACCTTC. Translation gives CASSPAGGGNGYTF.

This sequence joins TRBV30 and TRBJ1-5, with TRBD1 matching over 11 bases. The junction had 8 bases not matched to a gene; V was cut back by 5 bases and J by 5 bases. This CDR3 contains 15 residues. In germline, CDR1 is GTSNPN, CDR2 SVGIG (reference sequence). Here the CDR3 DNA reads TGTGCCTGGGAGGGACAGGGGGGGGACCATCAGCCCCAGCATTTT. This encodes CAWEGQGGDHQPQHF.

The V call is TRBV6-5, the J call TRBJ2-1; perhaps TRBD2 as D (5 bases). V lost 5 bases, J lost 8 bases, and 10 bases lay in between. The CDR3 loop spans 12 amino acids. Germline CDR1 reads MNHEY; CDR2 reads SVGAGI. The DNA for the CDR3 is TGTGCCAGCAGTCCTCGGCGGGATGAGCAGTTCTTC. Its translation is CASSPRRDEQFF.

The genes are TRBV18 and TRBJ2-7, with D possibly TRBD1 on 5 matching bases. Germline values: CDR1 KGHSH, CDR2 LQKENI. V was shortened by 3 bases and J by 11 bases, with 17 bases between the two germline ends. The CDR3 totals 13 residues. The CDR3 coding sequence is TGTGCCAGCTCACCCGGGTCGGCCGAAGGGGAGTACTTC. This encodes CASSPGSAEGEYF.

V and J are TRBV28 and TRBJ1-5; D uncertain. Between the trimmed V and J ends, which lost 6 bases and 11 bases, there was a span of 17 bases. Per germline, CDR1 MDHEN and CDR2 SYDVKM. The CDR3 is made up of 13 amino acids. CDR3: CASSSGPQRTQHF. The DNA of the CDR3 is TGTGCCAGCAGCTCGGGCCCCCAGCGGACCCAGCATTTT.

This sequence joins TRBV9 and TRBJ2-6, with D possibly TRBD1 on 5 matching bases. The V and J ends lost 4 bases and 0 bases respectively, with 23 bases between them. This CDR3 comprises 20 residues. CDR1 and CDR2 from the germline V gene are SGDLS and YYNGEE. DNA of the CDR3: TGTGCCAGCAGCCCTACCTTGTCGACAGCTCTGAGCTCTGGGGCCAACGTCCTGACTTTC. It yields the protein CASSPTLSTALSSGANVLTF.

V usage is TRBV6-5 and J usage is TRBJ2-1, with D maybe TRBD1 (6 bases). The CDR3 spans 16 residues. V shed 2 bases and J shed 8 bases, with 19 bases lying between them. Germline V gene lookup returns CDR1 MNHEY and CDR2 SVGAGI. In nucleotides, the CDR3 is TGTGCCAGCAGTTACCCTGGTGATCTACAGGGCGATGAGCAGTTCTTC. Translation gives CASSYPGDLQGDEQFF.

V is TRBV6-5 and J is TRBJ2-1; weak D call: TRBD2 (6 bases). Trimming removed 2 bases at V and 4 bases at J, with 12 bases between. Per the germline V gene, CDR1 is MNHEY and CDR2 is SVGAGI. This CDR3 region has 15 residues. The CDR3 DNA reads as TGTGCCAGCAGTTACGCTGCGGCGGGATACAATGAGCAGTTCTTC. The encoded protein is CASSYAAAGYNEQFF.

The chain uses TRBV5-1 and TRBJ2-1, with 12 bases aligning to TRBD2. CDR3 length: 15 amino acids. Germline CDR1 and CDR2: SGHRS and YFSETQ. Trimming cost V 0 bases and J 9 bases; bases outside gene matches: 4. The CDR3 loop reads CASSLGLAGELEQFF. DNA for the CDR3: TGCGCCAGCAGCTTGGGACTAGCGGGGGAACTTGAGCAGTTCTTC.

This chain connects TRBV29-1 to TRBJ2-3; tentatively, D is TRBD1 (6 bases). Trimming took off 4 bases at V and 0 bases at J, with 11 bases between the two ends. Germline-derived CDR1 and CDR2 are SQVTM and ANQGSEA. CDR3 length equals 14 residues. The CDR3 here is CSVGQGLSTDTQYF. CDR3 sequence (DNA): TGCAGCGTTGGGCAGGGGTTGAGCACAGATACGCAGTATTTT.

The V gene is TRBV19, the J gene TRBJ1-2; possible D gene TRBD1, 6 bases. The germline V and J ends were trimmed by 7 bases and 5 bases, with 17 bases remaining between them. CDR1 and CDR2 from the germline V gene are LNHDA and SQIVND (reference sequence). The CDR3 contains 14 residues. CDR3 protein: CASTPVDSTYGYTF. The CDR3, as DNA: TGTGCCAGTACCCCGGTGGACAGTACTTATGGCTACACCTTC.

This clone was observed a handful of times. This chain connects TRBV6-6 to TRBJ2-5; tentative D call: TRBD2 (5 bases). The CDR3 covers 13 residues. The germline V and J ends were trimmed by 2 bases and 2 bases, with 6 bases remaining between them. Germline V CDR1 and CDR2: MNHNY, SVGAGI (reference sequence). As DNA, the CDR3 is TGTGCCAGCAGTTACAGGGAGCAAGAGACCCAGTACTTC. Its translation is CASSYREQETQYF.

Only one count was recorded for this clone. The chain employs TRBV19 and TRBJ1-5; the D is unclear. The V gene lost 1 base and the J gene lost 5 bases, with 9 bases spanning the gap. The CDR3 covers 14 residues. Germline V lookup: CDR1 LNHDA, CDR2 SQIVND (reference sequence). This CDR3 reads CASSIGEGHQPQHF. The CDR3 coding sequence is TGTGCCAGTAGTATAGGGGAGGGCCATCAGCCCCAGCATTTT.

The chain employs TRBV2 and TRBJ2-1; D might be TRBD2 (6 bases). Trimming took off 0 bases at V and 0 bases at J, with 6 bases between the two ends. The CDR3 loop spans 15 amino acids. The germline CDR1 and CDR2 sequences are SNHLY and FYNNEI. CDR3 protein: CASSEARGSYNEQFF. CDR3 sequence (DNA): TGTGCCAGCAGTGAAGCGCGGGGCTCCTACAATGAGCAGTTCTTC.

This chain connects TRBV5-4 to TRBJ1-2; D remains ambiguous. With 5 bases removed from V and 4 bases from J, the gap between germline ends came to 15 bases. In germline, CDR1 is SGHNT, CDR2 YYREEE (reference sequence). This CDR3 region has 14 residues. This chain's CDR3 is CASSRWSEPYGYTF. The CDR3 DNA reads as TGTGCCAGCAGTCGATGGTCGGAGCCCTATGGCTACACCTTC.

The J gene is TRBJ2-1, the V gene TRBV25-1, with D unresolved. The CDR3 loop spans 16 amino acids. Germline CDR1 and CDR2: MGHDK and SYGVNS. Trimming removed 1 base from V and 6 bases from J, with 16 bases in between. CDR3 residues: CASSESRGGVRNEQFF. CDR3 DNA sequence: TGTGCCAGCAGTGAATCACGAGGTGGAGTCCGCAATGAGCAGTTCTTC.

The rearrangement links TRBV5-1 to TRBJ1-1; the D is unclear. V lost 5 bases and J lost 3, with 11 bases in between. Germline assignment: CDR1 SGHRS and CDR2 YFSETQ. This CDR3 has 13 amino acids. The CDR3 DNA reads TGCGCCAGCAGAGATGACACGTACACTGAAGCTTTCTTT. Its translation: CASRDDTYTEAFF.

The chain combines TRBV6-1 with TRBJ1-5; no firm D call. The V end lost 1 base, the J end lost 10 bases, and 11 bases lay between the germline ends. Germline-derived CDR1 and CDR2 are MNHNS and SASEGT. The CDR3 runs to 13 residues. This CDR3 is CASSEDLQAPQHF. The CDR3 nucleotides read TGTGCCAGCAGTGAAGATCTCCAGGCCCCCCAGCATTTT.

V and J are TRBV6-7 and TRBJ2-7; 9 nucleotides agree with TRBD2. TRBV6-7 is sorted into the ORF group, with uncertain function. The CDR3 is made up of 18 amino acids. V lost 6 bases to trimming and J lost 0 bases; unmatched junction nucleotides: 15. The CDR3 nucleotides are TGTGCCAGCAGATCACCTCTTGGCGGGAGGGCCTGCTCCTACGAGCAGTACTTC. Its translation: CASRSPLGGRACSYEQYF.

This chain links TRBV4-2 with TRBJ2-1, with D possibly matching TRBD2 (5 bases). This CDR3 is built from 14 residues. V was pared by 8 bases and J by 5 bases, with 16 bases between. Germline assignment: CDR1 LGHNA and CDR2 YNFKEQ. The CDR3 reads CASALERNHNEQFF. The CDR3 nucleotides read TGTGCCAGCGCTTTGGAGCGGAATCACAATGAGCAGTTCTTC.